A selection of T cell receptor beta chains follows, all from one sample in a study of shared clonotypes between healthy human individuals. The data were produced by immunoSEQ multiplex PCR, yet TCRdb's version contains in-frame clones alone and is incomplete. This repertoire shows around 500,000 clones, about 78% found once; its top ten account for around 11%. The specimen was PBMCs. The receptors shown here come from a woman aged 35 to 49 in good health. Some clones in this sample may be carry-over from other donors' samples. CDR3s include the opening cysteine and the closing phenylalanine or tryptophan. The order of the fields is D gene, V gene, clone size, J gene, CDR3 DNA, CDR3 protein. A D gene is named only where the DNA matches it firmly. Expanded clones get a size class; other rows say once, few or many, or leave the size out.

d_call: NA
v_call: TRBV27
clone_size: NA
j_call: TRBJ2-5
cdr3_nt: TGTGCCAGCAGTTCCGACGTAGGGCGGGGCAGCGGTGCCCAGTACTTC
cdr3_aa: CASSSDVGRGSGAQYF

d_call: TRBD1
v_call: TRBV7-9
clone_size: NA
j_call: TRBJ1-3
cdr3_nt: TGTGCCAGCAGCTTAAGGGACAGGGGGCTCGGAAACACCATATATTTT
cdr3_aa: CASSLRDRGLGNTIYF

d_call: TRBD2
v_call: TRBV2
clone_size: NA
j_call: TRBJ2-3
cdr3_nt: TGTGCCAGCAGTGCGCACGGGACTAGCGGGACCTTAGGGACGCAGTATTTT
cdr3_aa: CASSAHGTSGTLGTQYF

d_call: TRBD1
v_call: TRBV4-1
clone_size: NA
j_call: TRBJ2-5
cdr3_nt: TGCGCCAGCAGCCAAGATAAACGGACAGGGGAGACCCAGTACTTC
cdr3_aa: CASSQDKRTGETQYF

d_call: NA
v_call: TRBV7-2
clone_size: NA
j_call: TRBJ2-5
cdr3_nt: TGTGCCAGCAGCTTAGGAGCCGAGACTGAGGAGACCCAGTACTTC
cdr3_aa: CASSLGAETEETQYF

d_call: NA
v_call: TRBV6-1
clone_size: many
j_call: TRBJ2-1
cdr3_nt: TGTGCCAGCAGTGACACACCGGGATCCTACAATGAGCAGTTCTTC
cdr3_aa: CASSDTPGSYNEQFF

d_call: TRBD2
v_call: TRBV5-1
clone_size: NA
j_call: TRBJ2-1
cdr3_nt: TGCGCCAGCAGCCCCGGGACTAGCGGTTACAATGAGCAGTTCTTC
cdr3_aa: CASSPGTSGYNEQFF

d_call: NA
v_call: TRBV6-5
clone_size: few
j_call: TRBJ1-2
cdr3_nt: TGTGCCAGCAGTTACTTCCCAAGAGGGCACGGTGGCTACACCTTC
cdr3_aa: CASSYFPRGHGGYTF

d_call: NA
v_call: TRBV5-1
clone_size: NA
j_call: TRBJ2-2
cdr3_nt: TGCGCCAGCAGCTTGGGTGGTACCGGGGAGCTGTTTTTT
cdr3_aa: CASSLGGTGELFF

d_call: TRBD2
v_call: TRBV5-4
clone_size: once
j_call: TRBJ2-3
cdr3_nt: TGTGCCAGCAGCTTTGGGGCGGGAGGGCGGCATACGCAGTATTTT
cdr3_aa: CASSFGAGGRHTQYF

d_call: NA
v_call: TRBV5-1
clone_size: NA
j_call: TRBJ2-7
cdr3_nt: TGCGCCAGCAGCTTTGGAGGGGGGTCAGTGCAGTACTTC
cdr3_aa: CASSFGGGSVQYF

d_call: TRBD1
v_call: TRBV28
clone_size: NA
j_call: TRBJ2-7
cdr3_nt: TGTGCCAGCAGTGCGAAGACAGGGATGCTCGAGCAGTACTTC
cdr3_aa: CASSAKTGMLEQYF

d_call: NA
v_call: TRBV13
clone_size: NA
j_call: TRBJ1-1
cdr3_nt: TGTGCCAGCAGCTTAGAGGCCAGGGTAACTTCTGAAGCTTTCTTT
cdr3_aa: CASSLEARVTSEAFF

d_call: TRBD1
v_call: TRBV7-9
clone_size: NA
j_call: TRBJ1-1
cdr3_nt: TGTGCCAGCAGCTTGGACAGGGTCGGGGTCACTGAAGCTTTCTTT
cdr3_aa: CASSLDRVGVTEAFF

d_call: NA
v_call: TRBV6-5
clone_size: NA
j_call: TRBJ2-1
cdr3_nt: TGTGCCAGCAGTTACGAAGGACAGCAGTTCTTC
cdr3_aa: CASSYEGQQFF

d_call: NA
v_call: TRBV28
clone_size: once
j_call: TRBJ2-3
cdr3_nt: TGTGCCAGCAGATTGGCGGGTGCAGATACGCAGTATTTT
cdr3_aa: CASRLAGADTQYF

d_call: NA
v_call: TRBV28
clone_size: NA
j_call: TRBJ1-3
cdr3_nt: TGTGCCAGCAGTTTTGTGGGGGCAGGGGGAAACACCATATATTTT
cdr3_aa: CASSFVGAGGNTIYF

d_call: TRBD1
v_call: TRBV7-8
clone_size: NA
j_call: TRBJ2-3
cdr3_nt: TGTGCCAGCAGCTTCCAGACAGGGGGCACGCAGTATTTT
cdr3_aa: CASSFQTGGTQYF

d_call: TRBD2
v_call: TRBV4-2
clone_size: NA
j_call: TRBJ2-3
cdr3_nt: TGTGCCAGCAGAACTAGCGGGAGGGCGGCAGATACGCAGTATTTT
cdr3_aa: CASRTSGRAADTQYF

d_call: NA
v_call: TRBV7-2
clone_size: NA
j_call: TRBJ2-7
cdr3_nt: TGTGCCAGCAGCTTAGGGGCCGGGGGTGCCTACGAGCAGTACTTC
cdr3_aa: CASSLGAGGAYEQYF

d_call: NA
v_call: TRBV6-1
clone_size: NA
j_call: TRBJ2-7
cdr3_nt: TGTGCCAGCCTCCCGACAGGTCGAATCTACGAGCAGTACTTC
cdr3_aa: CASLPTGRIYEQYF

d_call: NA
v_call: TRBV5-1
clone_size: NA
j_call: TRBJ1-5
cdr3_nt: TGCGCCAGCAGAGACAGACTCTACCCTAGCAATCAGCCCCAGCATTTT
cdr3_aa: CASRDRLYPSNQPQHF

d_call: NA
v_call: TRBV29-1
clone_size: NA
j_call: TRBJ1-2
cdr3_nt: TGCAGCGTTGAGACGGGGGGGGCCGGCTACACCTTC
cdr3_aa: CSVETGGAGYTF

d_call: NA
v_call: TRBV18
clone_size: NA
j_call: TRBJ1-1
cdr3_nt: TGTGCCAGCTCAGTAGGAGGGAAGGTCCAGAACACTGAAGCTTTCTTT
cdr3_aa: CASSVGGKVQNTEAFF

d_call: NA
v_call: TRBV29-1
clone_size: NA
j_call: TRBJ2-3
cdr3_nt: TGCAGCGTTGATGCCCGCTTTGGAGATACGCAGTATTTT
cdr3_aa: CSVDARFGDTQYF

d_call: TRBD1
v_call: TRBV2
clone_size: NA
j_call: TRBJ1-4
cdr3_nt: TGTGCCAGCAGTGGACAGGGTAACTATGAAAAACTGTTTTTT
cdr3_aa: CASSGQGNYEKLFF

d_call: NA
v_call: TRBV18
clone_size: NA
j_call: TRBJ2-7
cdr3_nt: TGTGCCAGCCCCCCGACGGCGGCGGGGTCCGAGCAGTACTTC
cdr3_aa: CASPPTAAGSEQYF

d_call: NA
v_call: TRBV1
clone_size: many
j_call: TRBJ1-2
cdr3_nt: TGCACCAGCAGCCAGGGTGCAGGGGGAAACGAGCATGGCTACACCTTC
cdr3_aa: CTSSQGAGGNEHGYTF

d_call: TRBD2
v_call: TRBV4-1
clone_size: NA
j_call: TRBJ2-7
cdr3_nt: TGCGCCAGCAGCAAAGGGACTAGCGGGAATTACGAGCAGTACTTC
cdr3_aa: CASSKGTSGNYEQYF

d_call: TRBD1
v_call: TRBV28
clone_size: NA
j_call: TRBJ1-6
cdr3_nt: TGTGCCAGCAGTTTGCCAGGGGGTAATTCACCCCTCCACTTT
cdr3_aa: CASSLPGGNSPLHF

d_call: NA
v_call: TRBV7-7
clone_size: NA
j_call: TRBJ2-5
cdr3_nt: TGTGCCAGCAGCTTAGTAAGGGGAGAGACCCAGTACTTC
cdr3_aa: CASSLVRGETQYF

d_call: TRBD1
v_call: TRBV27
clone_size: NA
j_call: TRBJ2-1
cdr3_nt: TGTGCCAGCAGGCACGAGGGACAGGGACCCAATGAGCAGTTCTTC
cdr3_aa: CASRHEGQGPNEQFF

d_call: TRBD2
v_call: TRBV30
clone_size: NA
j_call: TRBJ2-5
cdr3_nt: TGTGCCTGGAACCCGACAACTAGCGGGAGTGAGACCCAGTACTTC
cdr3_aa: CAWNPTTSGSETQYF

d_call: NA
v_call: TRBV15
clone_size: medium-sized
j_call: TRBJ2-7
cdr3_nt: TGTGCCACCAGCTTGCAAATGCGGGGGCCACCCTACGAGCAGTACTTC
cdr3_aa: CATSLQMRGPPYEQYF

d_call: NA
v_call: TRBV7-2
clone_size: NA
j_call: TRBJ2-1
cdr3_nt: TGTGCCAGCAGCTTCGTTAGCGGAAGCTACAATGAGCAGTTCTTC
cdr3_aa: CASSFVSGSYNEQFF

d_call: NA
v_call: TRBV7-9
clone_size: NA
j_call: TRBJ2-1
cdr3_nt: TGTGCCAGCAGCGAGGGGTCTCCGTGGGGTGCCAATGAGCAGTTCTTC
cdr3_aa: CASSEGSPWGANEQFF

d_call: NA
v_call: TRBV25-1
clone_size: NA
j_call: TRBJ2-7
cdr3_nt: TGTGCCAGCAGTGTTACCCGGGACTCAGAGCAGTACTTC
cdr3_aa: CASSVTRDSEQYF

d_call: NA
v_call: TRBV10-3
clone_size: NA
j_call: TRBJ1-3
cdr3_nt: TGTGCCATCAGTGAGTATCCTGGAAACACCATATATTTT
cdr3_aa: CAISEYPGNTIYF

d_call: TRBD2
v_call: TRBV5-1
clone_size: few
j_call: TRBJ2-1
cdr3_nt: TGCGCCAGCGCGGAACTAGCGGGAGACAATGAGCAGTTCTTC
cdr3_aa: CASAELAGDNEQFF

d_call: NA
v_call: TRBV2
clone_size: few
j_call: TRBJ1-6
cdr3_nt: TGTGCCAGCAATCCAGGGCCCAATTCACCCCTCCACTTT
cdr3_aa: CASNPGPNSPLHF

d_call: TRBD2
v_call: TRBV6-6
clone_size: NA
j_call: TRBJ2-1
cdr3_nt: TGTGCCAGCAAGGGGACTAGCGGGAGTTACAATGAGCAGTTCTTC
cdr3_aa: CASKGTSGSYNEQFF

d_call: TRBD1
v_call: TRBV7-6
clone_size: NA
j_call: TRBJ2-1
cdr3_nt: TGTGCCAGCAGCTCACAGGGGGGTCGGTCCGGTGAGCAGTTCTTC
cdr3_aa: CASSSQGGRSGEQFF

d_call: NA
v_call: TRBV4-1
clone_size: NA
j_call: TRBJ1-4
cdr3_nt: TGCGCCAGCAGCCGGGGGGAGGGGACCCAGGGGGAAAAACTGTTTTTT
cdr3_aa: CASSRGEGTQGEKLFF

d_call: NA
v_call: TRBV30
clone_size: few
j_call: TRBJ1-1
cdr3_nt: TGTGCCTGGAGCCCCAGGACTGAAGCTTTCTTT
cdr3_aa: CAWSPRTEAFF

d_call: TRBD1
v_call: TRBV4-1
clone_size: NA
j_call: TRBJ2-2
cdr3_nt: TGCGCCAGCAGGCCGGGACAGGGGGCCCCCGGGGAGCTGTTTTTT
cdr3_aa: CASRPGQGAPGELFF

d_call: NA
v_call: TRBV28
clone_size: NA
j_call: TRBJ2-3
cdr3_nt: TGTGCCAGCAGTTTAAATTCAGATACGCAGTATTTT
cdr3_aa: CASSLNSDTQYF

d_call: TRBD1
v_call: TRBV6-5
clone_size: NA
j_call: TRBJ2-5
cdr3_nt: TGTGCCAGCAAACCGGGACAGGGAATCTTTAGGACCCAGTACTTC
cdr3_aa: CASKPGQGIFRTQYF

d_call: NA
v_call: TRBV28
clone_size: NA
j_call: TRBJ1-3
cdr3_nt: TGTGCCAGCACCTCGGGGACTTTCTCTGGAAACACCATATATTTT
cdr3_aa: CASTSGTFSGNTIYF

d_call: NA
v_call: TRBV6-5
clone_size: NA
j_call: TRBJ1-5
cdr3_nt: TGTGCCAGCAGTTACGGGCCGGGGAGCAATCAGCCCCAGCATTTT
cdr3_aa: CASSYGPGSNQPQHF

d_call: NA
v_call: TRBV5-1
clone_size: NA
j_call: TRBJ2-7
cdr3_nt: TGCGCCAGCAGACTTGACACCTACGAGCAGTACTTC
cdr3_aa: CASRLDTYEQYF

d_call: TRBD1
v_call: TRBV28
clone_size: NA
j_call: TRBJ2-7
cdr3_nt: TGTGCCAGCAGTTTAAGACAGGGGGACGAGCAGTACTTC
cdr3_aa: CASSLRQGDEQYF

d_call: NA
v_call: TRBV4-2
clone_size: NA
j_call: TRBJ1-2
cdr3_nt: TGTGCCAGCAGCCAACTAGACCGCTATGGCTACACCTTC
cdr3_aa: CASSQLDRYGYTF

d_call: NA
v_call: TRBV4-2
clone_size: NA
j_call: TRBJ2-2
cdr3_nt: TGTGCCAGCAGCCAAGATGCCGGGGAGCTGTTTTTT
cdr3_aa: CASSQDAGELFF

d_call: TRBD1
v_call: TRBV4-1
clone_size: NA
j_call: TRBJ2-1
cdr3_nt: TGCGCCAGCAGCCAAGGAGGTACGATAGGGACAGGGGTAAATGAGCAGTTCTTC
cdr3_aa: CASSQGGTIGTGVNEQFF

d_call: TRBD1
v_call: TRBV19
clone_size: few
j_call: TRBJ1-2
cdr3_nt: TGTGCCAGTAGTCCAAAGGACAGGGGGCGCGGCTACACCTTC
cdr3_aa: CASSPKDRGRGYTF